This TCR beta chain was captured in a study of beta chain features in type 1 diabetes. Notes on this clone: Its specificity is not known.

The CDR3 has 13 amino acids. Trimming shortened V by 4 bases and J by 5 bases, and 11 bases separated the two germline ends. In germline, CDR1 is LGHNT, CDR2 FRNRAP. Points from the study as a whole: For patients, the naive, central memory and Treg TCRB repertoires appeared more alike than for healthy donors.

Expressed TCRB transcripts were sequenced after all isolated RNA was converted to cDNA. The repertoire was sequenced with immunoSEQ multiplex PCR; TCRdb's copy has only in-frame clones and lacks some. The repertoire has roughly 370,000 clones, about 15% of them found once; the top ten carry less than 0.04%. The V and J genes are TRBV12-5 and TRBJ1-2; no firm D call. Source material: naive CD4+ T cells from blood. This sequence originates from a man aged 30 to 45 in good health. The CDR3 DNA sequence: TGTGCTAGTGGTTCCGGACTCGAGTATGGCTACACCTTC. Its translation is CASGSGLEYGYTF.